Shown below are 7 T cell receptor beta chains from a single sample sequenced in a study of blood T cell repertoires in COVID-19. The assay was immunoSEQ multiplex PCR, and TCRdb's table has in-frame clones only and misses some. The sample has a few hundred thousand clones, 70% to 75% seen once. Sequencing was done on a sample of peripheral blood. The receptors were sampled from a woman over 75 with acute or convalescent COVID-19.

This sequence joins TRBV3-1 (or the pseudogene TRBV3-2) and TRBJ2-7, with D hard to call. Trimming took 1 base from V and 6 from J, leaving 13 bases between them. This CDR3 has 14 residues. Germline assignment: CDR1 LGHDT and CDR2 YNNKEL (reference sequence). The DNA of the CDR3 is TGTGCCAGCAGCCAAGGTACTAAGCCCAGCGAGCAGTACTTC. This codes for CASSQGTKPSEQYF.

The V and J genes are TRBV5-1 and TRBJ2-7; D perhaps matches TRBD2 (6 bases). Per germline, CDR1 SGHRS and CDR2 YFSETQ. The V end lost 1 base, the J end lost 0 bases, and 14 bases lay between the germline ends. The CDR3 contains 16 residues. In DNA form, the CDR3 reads TGCGCCAGCAGCTTGTTCGGCGGGATTAGCTCCTACGAGCAGTACTTC. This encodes CASSLFGGISSYEQYF.

CDR3 in amino acids: CASSLSAGQGGRNTIYF. The CDR3 bases are TGTGCCAGCAGCTTATCTGCGGGACAGGGCGGGAGAAACACCATATATTTT. The rearrangement links TRBV11-2 to TRBJ1-3, with 9 nucleotides matching TRBD1. Germline lookup yields CDR1 SGHAT and CDR2 FQNNGV. The CDR3 spans 17 residues. V was pared by 2 bases and J by 5 bases, with 10 bases of the junction left unmatched.

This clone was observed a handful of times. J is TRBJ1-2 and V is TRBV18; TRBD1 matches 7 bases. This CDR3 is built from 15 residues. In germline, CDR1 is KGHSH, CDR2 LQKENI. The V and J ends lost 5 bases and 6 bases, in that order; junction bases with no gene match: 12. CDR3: CASSIRDRVGDGYTF. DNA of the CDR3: TGTGCCAGCTCAATTAGAGACAGGGTTGGCGATGGCTACACCTTC.

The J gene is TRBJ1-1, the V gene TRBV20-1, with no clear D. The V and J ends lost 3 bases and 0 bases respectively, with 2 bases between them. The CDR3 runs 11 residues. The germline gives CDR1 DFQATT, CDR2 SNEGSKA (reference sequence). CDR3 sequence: CSASMNTEAFF. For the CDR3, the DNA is TGCAGTGCTAGCATGAACACTGAAGCTTTCTTT.

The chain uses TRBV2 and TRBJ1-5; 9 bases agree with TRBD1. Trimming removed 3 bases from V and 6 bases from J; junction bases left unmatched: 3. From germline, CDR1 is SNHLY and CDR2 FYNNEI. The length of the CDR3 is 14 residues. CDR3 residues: CASSDRQGVQPQHF. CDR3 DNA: TGTGCCAGCAGTGACCGACAGGGGGTTCAGCCCCAGCATTTT.

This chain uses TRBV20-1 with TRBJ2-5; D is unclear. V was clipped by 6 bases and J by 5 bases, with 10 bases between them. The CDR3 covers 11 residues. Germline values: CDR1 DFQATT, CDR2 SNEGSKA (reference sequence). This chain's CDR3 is CSAEPRETQYF. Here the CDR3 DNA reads TGCAGTGCCGAGCCCCGGGAGACCCAGTACTTC.